A selection of T cell receptor beta chains follows, all from one sample in a study of sequential checkpoint blockade in melanoma. Data came from immunoSEQ multiplex PCR; TCRdb stores just in-frame clones and leaves some out. The profile shows roughly 20,000 clones, approximately 27% of them singletons. Source: tumor tissue (inferred from file names), taken from a patient given nivolumab and ipilimumab in sequence. The source is a human donor with melanoma. Both conserved end residues are part of each CDR3. The order of the fields is V gene, clone size, D gene, J gene, CDR3 protein, CDR3 DNA. D genes are given only for firm matches. Clone sizes are given selectively: once, few, many, or a class where the clone is expanded.

V: TRBV9; size: few; D: TRBD2; J: TRBJ2-3; CDR3: CASSAGLAGGEGTQYF; DNA: TGTGCCAGCAGCGCGGGACTAGCGGGGGGTGAGGGTACGCAGTATTTT
V: TRBV18; size: NA; D: NA; J: TRBJ2-7; CDR3: CASSPGQLPYEQYF; DNA: TGTGCCAGCTCCCCCGGGCAGCTACCCTACGAGCAGTACTTC
V: TRBV18; size: NA; D: NA; J: TRBJ2-2; CDR3: CASSRTGTGELFF; DNA: TGTGCCAGCTCCAGGACTGGAACCGGGGAGCTGTTTTTT
V: TRBV25-1; size: NA; D: NA; J: TRBJ1-1; CDR3: CASSEVNTEAFF; DNA: TGTGCCAGCAGTGAGGTGAACACTGAAGCTTTCTTT
V: TRBV7-6; size: NA; D: NA; J: TRBJ2-2; CDR3: CASKAGQANTGELFF; DNA: TGTGCCAGCAAGGCCGGACAAGCGAACACCGGGGAGCTGTTTTTT
V: TRBV6-1; size: few; D: NA; J: TRBJ2-7; CDR3: CASSEAPGRYYEQYF; DNA: TGTGCCAGCAGTGAAGCGCCGGGACGCTACTACGAGCAGTACTTC
V: TRBV29-1; size: once; D: NA; J: TRBJ2-2; CDR3: CSVLGTRGPGELFF; DNA: TGCAGCGTCCTGGGGACAAGAGGACCCGGGGAGCTGTTTTTT
V: TRBV6-8; size: few; D: TRBD1; J: TRBJ2-5; CDR3: CASSYFRDRGETQYF; DNA: TGTGCCAGCAGTTACTTCCGGGACAGGGGAGAGACCCAGTACTTC
V: TRBV29-1; size: NA; D: NA; J: TRBJ2-1; CDR3: CSVDGHYNEQFF; DNA: TGCAGCGTAGATGGACATTACAATGAGCAGTTCTTC
V: TRBV12-2; size: NA; D: NA; J: TRBJ2-7; CDR3: CAIPRGSGTYEQYF; DNA: TGTGCCATCCCTCGCGGGAGTGGTACCTACGAGCAGTACTTC
V: TRBV19; size: few; D: TRBD1; J: TRBJ2-5; CDR3: CASTPSTRTGGIQETQYF; DNA: TGTGCCAGTACCCCTTCTACTAGGACAGGGGGGATTCAAGAGACCCAGTACTTC
V: TRBV11-3; size: NA; D: NA; J: TRBJ2-1; CDR3: CASSPQGPNNEQFF; DNA: TGTGCCAGCAGCCCTCAAGGCCCTAACAATGAGCAGTTCTTC
V: TRBV5-1; size: NA; D: TRBD1; J: TRBJ1-5; CDR3: CASSLTGGRNQPQHF; DNA: TGCGCCAGCAGCCTCACAGGGGGCCGGAATCAGCCCCAGCATTTT
V: TRBV19; size: once; D: TRBD1; J: TRBJ2-7; CDR3: CASSPLAGQGVGEQYF; DNA: TGTGCCAGTAGTCCGTTGGCGGGACAGGGAGTTGGCGAGCAGTACTTC
V: TRBV5-1; size: NA; D: NA; J: TRBJ2-2; CDR3: CASSLTGRSGELFF; DNA: TGCGCCAGCAGCTTGACAGGGCGGAGCGGGGAGCTGTTTTTT
V: TRBV6-8; size: NA; D: TRBD1; J: TRBJ2-3; CDR3: CASSVLQGSTDTQYF; DNA: TGTGCCAGCAGTGTCCTACAGGGGAGCACAGATACGCAGTATTTT
V: TRBV11-1; size: many; D: TRBD2; J: TRBJ2-1; CDR3: CASSSGTSDYNEQFF; DNA: TGTGCCAGCAGCTCCGGGACTAGCGACTACAATGAGCAGTTCTTC
V: TRBV19; size: NA; D: TRBD1; J: TRBJ1-6; CDR3: CASSITPGGAVALHF; DNA: TGTGCCAGTAGTATTACCCCAGGGGGCGCGGTGGCCCTCCACTTT
V: TRBV29-1; size: few; D: TRBD2; J: TRBJ2-1; CDR3: CSVYIAGGPVSEQFF; DNA: TGCAGCGTATATATAGCGGGAGGGCCAGTTAGTGAGCAGTTCTTC
V: TRBV5-1; size: NA; D: NA; J: TRBJ2-1; CDR3: CASSPGPEYNEQFF; DNA: TGCGCCAGCAGCCCGGGACCAGAATACAATGAGCAGTTCTTC
V: TRBV28; size: NA; D: TRBD2; J: TRBJ2-2; CDR3: CASSFWLAGGQGTGELFF; DNA: TGTGCCAGCAGTTTTTGGCTAGCGGGAGGGCAGGGCACCGGGGAGCTGTTTTTT
V: TRBV19; size: few; D: NA; J: TRBJ1-6; CDR3: CASSISGTLHF; DNA: TGTGCCAGTAGTATTTCGGGCACCCTCCACTTT
V: TRBV6-1; size: NA; D: TRBD1; J: TRBJ1-1; CDR3: CASSEAPGRGSAFF; DNA: TGTGCCAGCAGTGAAGCCCCGGGCAGGGGGTCGGCTTTCTTT
V: TRBV6-8; size: many; D: NA; J: TRBJ2-3; CDR3: CASSSGRLAETATDTQYF; DNA: TGTGCCAGCAGTTCGGGCCGATTAGCGGAGACTGCCACAGATACGCAGTATTTT
V: TRBV6-7; size: NA; D: NA; J: TRBJ1-4; CDR3: CASREGSGGEKLFF; DNA: TGTGCCAGCAGAGAGGGGTCGGGTGGCGAAAAACTGTTTTTT
V: TRBV11-3; size: NA; D: TRBD1; J: TRBJ2-2; CDR3: CASSLSSGQRTGELFF; DNA: TGTGCCAGCAGCCTATCATCGGGACAGCGCACCGGGGAGCTGTTTTTT
V: TRBV10-3; size: NA; D: NA; J: TRBJ1-1; CDR3: CAISELGLGRDTEAFF; DNA: TGTGCCATCAGTGAGTTAGGGCTCGGTCGGGACACTGAAGCTTTCTTT
V: TRBV6-8; size: NA; D: NA; J: TRBJ1-6; CDR3: CASSGAQDSPLHF; DNA: TGTGCCAGCAGTGGGGCCCAGGATTCACCCCTCCACTTT
V: TRBV9; size: NA; D: NA; J: TRBJ2-5; CDR3: CASSATRGRETQYF; DNA: TGTGCCAGCAGCGCGACTAGGGGTCGGGAGACCCAGTACTTC
V: TRBV11-3; size: many; D: NA; J: TRBJ2-7; CDR3: CASSLGAGNLYEQYF; DNA: TGTGCCAGCAGCTTAGGGGCGGGGAATCTCTACGAGCAGTACTTC
V: TRBV7-4; size: NA; D: NA; J: TRBJ2-7; CDR3: CASSQPPPYEQYF; DNA: TGTGCCAGCAGCCAGCCCCCACCCTACGAGCAGTACTTC
V: TRBV19; size: NA; D: TRBD1; J: TRBJ1-2; CDR3: CASSSAGTGVGYTF; DNA: TGTGCCAGTAGTAGCGCCGGGACAGGGGTCGGCTACACCTTC
V: TRBV9; size: many; D: NA; J: TRBJ2-5; CDR3: CASSVGRGQETQYF; DNA: TGTGCCAGCAGCGTAGGGAGGGGACAAGAGACCCAGTACTTC
V: TRBV19; size: NA; D: TRBD1; J: TRBJ2-3; CDR3: CATRDRASTDTQYF; DNA: TGTGCCACGCGTGACAGGGCGAGCACAGATACGCAGTATTTT
V: TRBV5-1; size: NA; D: TRBD1; J: TRBJ1-2; CDR3: CASSFEAIGTGGARTGYTF; DNA: TGCGCCAGCAGCTTCGAAGCCATCGGGACAGGGGGCGCGAGAACCGGCTACACCTTC
V: TRBV9; size: few; D: NA; J: TRBJ2-2; CDR3: CASSATANTGELFF; DNA: TGTGCCAGCAGTGCTACTGCGAACACCGGGGAGCTGTTTTTT
V: TRBV7-6; size: many; D: NA; J: TRBJ2-2; CDR3: CASSLGHFTNTGELFF; DNA: TGTGCCAGCAGCTTAGGCCATTTCACGAACACCGGGGAGCTGTTTTTT
V: TRBV6-8; size: few; D: NA; J: TRBJ2-2; CDR3: CATGGGTSNTGELFF; DNA: TGTGCCACAGGGGGAGGGACCTCGAACACCGGGGAGCTGTTTTTT
V: TRBV11-3; size: NA; D: TRBD2; J: TRBJ2-5; CDR3: CASSPGGGSYQETQYF; DNA: TGTGCCAGCAGCCCCGGGGGGGGCTCGTACCAAGAGACCCAGTACTTC
V: TRBV11-3; size: many; D: NA; J: TRBJ2-2; CDR3: CASDFDRSNTGELFF; DNA: TGTGCCAGCGACTTCGACAGGTCGAACACCGGGGAGCTGTTTTTT
V: TRBV18; size: NA; D: NA; J: TRBJ1-6; CDR3: CASSQAAMNSPLHF; DNA: TGTGCCAGCTCCCAGGCGGCGATGAATTCACCCCTCCACTTT
V: TRBV6-8; size: few; D: TRBD1; J: TRBJ2-7; CDR3: CASSSVRTGVIYVNEQYF; DNA: TGTGCCAGCAGTTCCGTGAGGACAGGGGTTATTTATGTGAACGAGCAGTACTTC